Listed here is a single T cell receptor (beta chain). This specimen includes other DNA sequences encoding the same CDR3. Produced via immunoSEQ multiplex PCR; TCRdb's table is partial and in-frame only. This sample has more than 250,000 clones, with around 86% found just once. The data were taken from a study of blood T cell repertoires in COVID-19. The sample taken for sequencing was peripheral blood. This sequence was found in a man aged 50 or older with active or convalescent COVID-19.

The CDR3, as DNA: TGTGCCAGCAGCGCGGGACATTCCAATCAGCCCCAGCATTTT. It yields the protein CASSAGHSNQPQHF. J is TRBJ1-5 and V is TRBV9, with a weak D call TRBD1 (6 bases). The CDR3 has 14 amino acids. Germline V lookup: CDR1 SGDLS, CDR2 YYNGEE. Trimming pared 3 bases from V and 3 bases from J, leaving 10 bases between.